These 28 T cell receptor beta chains share one sample of origin, sequenced in a study of beta chain features in type 1 diabetes. As every portion of the isolated RNA was reverse transcribed, the sequencing read expressed TCRB transcripts. TCRdb's copy holds only in-frame clones and misses some; the assay was immunoSEQ multiplex PCR. This sample has hundreds of thousands of clones, with roughly 16% found just once. Source material: naive CD4+ T cells from blood. The receptors come from a young man in good health.

This clone turned up a few times. The chain combines TRBV18 with TRBJ1-5, with 7 bases fitting TRBD1. The CDR3 has 13 residues. Germline loops: CDR1 KGHSH, CDR2 LQKENI. The V and J ends lost 2 bases and 5 bases, in that order; junction bases with no gene match: 0. CDR3 sequence reads: CASSPGTDQPQHF. As DNA, the CDR3 is TGTGCCAGCTCACCAGGGACAGATCAGCCCCAGCATTTT.

The chain carries TRBV18 and TRBJ1-4; weak D call: TRBD1 (5 bases). The CDR3 is 15 residues long. Germline CDR1 and CDR2: KGHSH and LQKENI. Trimming stripped 4 bases from V and 6 bases from J, with 15 bases between. CDR3 sequence: CASSQQGTGDEKLFF. DNA of the CDR3: TGTGCCAGCTCACAGCAAGGGACGGGTGATGAAAAACTGTTTTTT.

The chain uses TRBV5-4 and TRBJ2-7; 12 bases map to TRBD2. The CDR3 has 16 residues. The germline V gene encodes CDR1 SGHNT and CDR2 YYREEE (reference sequence). V shed 2 bases, J shed 1 base, and the junction held 4 bases outside the gene matches. The CDR3 spells CASSFGLAGSSYEQYF. In nucleotides, the CDR3 is TGTGCCAGCAGCTTTGGACTAGCGGGATCTTCCTACGAGCAGTACTTC.

The chain joins TRBV27 to TRBJ2-7; 8 bases are shared with TRBD1. Trimming took 5 bases from V and 7 from J; bases not matched to a gene: 10. Germline CDR1 and CDR2: MNHEY and SMNVEV (reference sequence). This CDR3 comprises 14 residues. The CDR3 DNA reads TGTGCCAGCAGTCCAGACAGGGGTCGGGTTGAGCAGTACTTC. Protein sequence: CASSPDRGRVEQYF.

This clone was seen at least ten times. This chain links TRBV9 with TRBJ1-3; D remains ambiguous. V lost 0 bases and J lost 5, with 3 bases in between. Germline CDR1 reads SGDLS; CDR2 reads YYNGEE. The CDR3 has 12 residues. CDR3 DNA: TGTGCCAGCAGCGTAGGCCGAAACACCATATATTTT. Protein product: CASSVGRNTIYF. The full variable domain, rest sourced from reference TRBV9 and TRBJ1-3, is DSGVTQTPKHLITATGQRVTLRCSPRSGDLSVYWYQQSLDQGLQFLIQYYNGEERAKGNILERFSAQQFPDLHSELNLSSLELGDSALYFCASSVGRNTIYFGEGSWLTVV.

A few counts support this clone. The gene calls are TRBV5-1 and TRBJ2-7; 9 bases agree with TRBD1. CDR3 size: 16 residues. Losses at the gene ends were 0 bases for V and 5 bases for J; bases not matched to a gene: 9. In germline, CDR1 is SGHRS, CDR2 YFSETQ. CDR3 sequence reads: CASSLAAWTGADEQYF. In DNA form, the CDR3 reads TGCGCCAGCAGCTTGGCCGCCTGGACAGGGGCGGACGAGCAGTACTTC.

This clone was detected a few times. The V call is TRBV6-5, the J call TRBJ2-4; D is possibly TRBD2 (6 bases). This CDR3 spans 15 amino acids. Germline CDR1 reads MNHEY; CDR2 reads SVGAGI. V lost 0 bases and J 7 bases, leaving 13 bases between the germline ends. The CDR3 nucleotides read TGTGCCAGCAGTTACTCCTATGGGGGGAGGAACATTCAGTACTTC. It encodes CASSYSYGGRNIQYF.

The chain uses TRBV6-5 and TRBJ1-1; TRBD1 might be the D (5 bases). CDR1 MNHEY and CDR2 SVGAGI come from the germline V gene. This CDR3 has 14 amino acids. Trimming removed 2 bases from V and 4 bases from J, with 11 bases in between. The CDR3 nucleotides read TGTGCCAGCAGTTACCAGGGTAGGAGCACTGAAGCTTTCTTT. Translated, it gives CASSYQGRSTEAFF.

The chain recombines TRBV7-6 with TRBJ2-7, with TRBD1 matching 7 bases. The CDR3 length is 15 residues. The trim removed 2 bases at V and 3 bases at J, leaving 7 bases unmatched. Germline V gene data show CDR1 as SGHVS and CDR2 as FNYEAQ. CDR3 residues: CASSLRGGQFYEQYF. The CDR3 coding sequence is TGTGCCAGCAGCTTACGAGGGGGACAGTTCTACGAGCAGTACTTC. The full variable domain, with the rest looked up from reference TRBV7-6 and TRBJ2-7, is GAGVSQSPRYKVTKRGQDVALRCDPISGHVSLYWYRQALGQGPEFLTYFNYEAQQDKSGLPNDRFSAERPEGSISTLTIQRTEQRDSAMYRCASSLRGGQFYEQYFGPGTRLTVT.

This rearrangement joins TRBV4-1 to TRBJ2-1; 9 positions match TRBD2. The germline V gene has CDR1 MGHRA and CDR2 YSYEKL. Trimming took 1 base from V and 7 from J; bases not matched to a gene: 8. CDR3 size: 16 residues. The CDR3 DNA sequence: TGCGCCAGCAGCCAAGCGCCACTAGCGGGTGGGAATGAGCAGTTCTTC. Translating gives CASSQAPLAGGNEQFF.

The rearrangement uses TRBV20-1 and TRBJ2-5, with D uncertain. With 7 bases removed from V and 1 base from J, the gap between germline ends came to 7 bases. The CDR3 is 11 amino acids. Per the germline V gene, CDR1 is DFQATT and CDR2 is SNEGSKA (reference sequence). CDR3 protein: CSEIAQETQYF. CDR3 coding DNA: TGCAGTGAAATTGCCCAAGAGACCCAGTACTTC.

This clone was observed a handful of times. J is TRBJ1-1 and V is TRBV12-5; 7 bases fit TRBD1. This CDR3 has 14 residues. Germline V CDR1 and CDR2: LGHNT, FRNRAP. V trimming: 5 bases; J trimming: 0 bases; junction bases outside the gene matches: 3. In DNA form, the CDR3 reads TGTGCTAGTGGTGCGGGACAGCTGAACACTGAAGCTTTCTTT. As protein: CASGAGQLNTEAFF.

The chain is built from TRBV25-1 and TRBJ2-1; TRBD2 agrees at 11 bases. Germline CDR1 reads MGHDK; CDR2 reads SYGVNS. The CDR3 covers 17 residues. Trimming at V came to 3 bases and at J to 4 bases, leaving 8 bases not matched to a gene. The CDR3 sequence is CASSENPGLAVYNEQFF. CDR3 DNA: TGTGCCAGCAGTGAGAACCCGGGACTAGCGGTATACAATGAGCAGTTCTTC.

For the CDR3, the DNA is TGTGCCAGCAGTGAACGCGCGAGGAACACTGAAGCTTTCTTT. Protein: CASSERARNTEAFF. The chain joins TRBV6-1 to TRBJ1-1; unclear D gene. Germline V lookup: CDR1 MNHNS, CDR2 SASEGT. Between the trimmed V and J ends, which lost 2 bases and 1 base, there was a span of 8 bases. The CDR3 is made up of 14 amino acids.

The rearrangement uses TRBV7-2 and TRBJ2-4; 7 bases match TRBD1. The CDR3 loop spans 14 amino acids. V shed 3 bases, J shed 7 bases, and the junction held 6 bases outside the gene matches. Germline V gene lookup returns CDR1 SGHTA and CDR2 FQGNSA. This CDR3 reads CASSFQTQGNIQYF. For the CDR3, the DNA is TGTGCCAGCAGCTTTCAGACACAGGGGAACATTCAGTACTTC.

The chain joins TRBV5-1 to TRBJ2-5; D might be TRBD1 (6 bases). Trimming took off 1 base at V and 0 bases at J, with 13 bases between the two ends. The CDR3 sequence is 16 residues long. Germline lookup yields CDR1 SGHRS and CDR2 YFSETQ. The CDR3 region has the DNA TGCGCCAGCAGCTTGAGGCCCCGGACAGACCAAGAGACCCAGTACTTC. Amino acid sequence: CASSLRPRTDQETQYF.

The chain combines TRBV27 with TRBJ1-1, with D unclear. Trimming removed 5 bases from V and 4 bases from J, with 14 bases in between. Germline V gene sequence: CDR1 MNHEY, CDR2 SMNVEV (reference sequence). The CDR3 extends over 14 amino acids. The CDR3 nucleotides read TGTGCCAGCAGTCCGCCTAGGCGGCCCACTGAAGCTTTCTTT. Its translation: CASSPPRRPTEAFF.

The chain employs TRBV5-1 and TRBJ2-3; tentative D call: TRBD1 (7 bases). The CDR3 is made up of 14 amino acids. The V gene's germline CDR1 is SGHRS and CDR2 YFSETQ. Trimming stripped 5 bases from V and 3 bases from J, with 13 bases between. DNA for the CDR3: TGCGCCAGCAGTTCCAGGGGGAGGACAGATACGCAGTATTTT. Translated, it gives CASSSRGRTDTQYF. Full variable domain (missing parts from reference TRBV5-1 and TRBJ2-3): KAGVTQTPRYLIKTRGQQVTLSCSPISGHRSVSWYQQTPGQGLQFLFEYFSETQRNKGNFPGRFSGRQFSNSRSEMNVSTLELGDSALYLCASSSRGRTDTQYFGPGTRLTVL.

The V call is TRBV5-1, the J call TRBJ2-1; the match to TRBD2 covers 16 bases. The CDR3 covers 18 residues. From germline, CDR1 is SGHRS and CDR2 YFSETQ. The V and J ends lost 1 base and 7 bases, in that order; junction bases with no gene match: 8. CDR3 amino acids: CASSLSGTSGGARNEQFF. The CDR3 DNA is TGCGCCAGCAGCTTGTCTGGGACTAGCGGGGGGGCGCGGAATGAGCAGTTCTTC.

This clone came up a few times. J is TRBJ1-1 and V is TRBV15; 8 bases agree with TRBD1. Germline V gene sequence: CDR1 LNHNV, CDR2 YYDKDF (reference sequence). V lost 3 bases and J lost 5; bases outside the gene matches: 5. The CDR3 runs 14 residues. This CDR3 reads CATSRNTGGTEAFF. CDR3 nucleotide sequence: TGTGCCACCAGCAGGAATACAGGGGGTACTGAAGCTTTCTTT. Full variable domain (missing parts from reference TRBV15 and TRBJ1-1): DAMVIQNPRYQVTQFGKPVTLSCSQTLNHNVMYWYQQKSSQAPKLLFHYYDKDFNNEADTPDNFQSRRPNTSFCFLDIRSPGLGDTAMYLCATSRNTGGTEAFFGQGTRLTVV.

This clone was found a few times. CDR3 sequence reads: CASFPGLYAGELFF. The CDR3 nucleotides read TGTGCCAGCTTTCCGGGACTATACGCCGGGGAGCTGTTTTTT. The chain is built from TRBV6-6 and TRBJ2-2; 7 bases match TRBD2. Germline CDR1 and CDR2: MNHNY and SVGAGI (reference sequence). The CDR3 spans 14 residues. Trimming at V came to 8 bases and at J to 6 bases, leaving 9 bases not matched to a gene.

The rearrangement uses TRBV5-1 and TRBJ2-2; 8 nucleotides match TRBD1. The germline gives CDR1 SGHRS, CDR2 YFSETQ. V lost 6 bases, J lost 2 bases, and 6 bases stayed unmatched. The CDR3 runs 15 residues. Here the CDR3 DNA reads TGCGCCAGCAACTTCGCAGGGGGCAACACCGGGGAGCTGTTTTTT. Its translation: CASNFAGGNTGELFF.

This clone was counted between two and nine times. The rearrangement links TRBV9 to TRBJ2-2, with D possibly TRBD1 on 5 matching bases. This CDR3 contains 15 residues. Looked up from germline, CDR1 is SGDLS and CDR2 is YYNGEE. Trimming cost V 2 bases and J 6 bases, with 14 bases left between them. This CDR3 is CASSVRQLGAGELFF. In DNA form, the CDR3 reads TGTGCCAGCAGCGTCAGACAGCTCGGCGCCGGGGAGCTGTTTTTT.

This clone was seen a handful of times. V usage is TRBV28 and J usage is TRBJ2-3; D remains unclear. Germline V gene data show CDR1 as MDHEN and CDR2 as SYDVKM. Deletions cut 2 bases from V and 12 bases from J, with 12 bases between. This CDR3 is 12 amino acids long. For the CDR3, the DNA is TGTGCCAGCAGTTTACGCATAGGGTCACAGTATTTT. It translates to CASSLRIGSQYF.

This clone showed up just once. In DNA form, the CDR3 reads TGCGCCGGGAGTATTTCCGGGACTAGCAATGAGCAGTTCTTC. It codes for CAGSISGTSNEQFF. This chain connects TRBV5-1 to TRBJ2-1, with 8 bases lining up with TRBD2. Losses at the gene ends were 10 bases for V and 6 bases for J; bases not matched to a gene: 12. The CDR3 covers 14 residues. Per germline, CDR1 SGHRS and CDR2 YFSETQ.

This clone was seen a few times. The gene calls are TRBV25-1 and TRBJ2-7; D gene ambiguous. V lost 3 bases and J lost 1, with 7 bases in between. CDR1 is MGHDK, CDR2 SYGVNS, per germline. This CDR3 is 13 amino acids long. CDR3 residues: CASSDNWSYEQYF. CDR3 sequence (DNA): TGTGCCAGCAGTGACAATTGGTCCTACGAGCAGTACTTC.

The V gene is TRBV9, the J gene TRBJ2-7, with no clear D. The CDR3 extends over 14 amino acids. The V and J ends lost 4 bases and 3 bases respectively, with 14 bases between them. CDR1 and CDR2 (germline): SGDLS, YYNGEE. The chain's CDR3 is CASSPQNGFYEQYF. The CDR3 DNA sequence: TGTGCCAGCAGCCCCCAAAACGGTTTCTACGAGCAGTACTTC.

This clone occurred a few times. The rearrangement links TRBV5-1 to TRBJ2-3; D is ambiguous. Trimming pared 4 bases from V and 1 base from J, leaving 7 bases between. This CDR3 comprises 13 residues. Germline V gene data show CDR1 as SGHRS and CDR2 as YFSETQ. CDR3 protein: CASSKDRTDTQYF. DNA for the CDR3: TGCGCCAGCAGCAAAGACCGCACAGATACGCAGTATTTT.